Below, one TCR beta chain is given with its context. The CDR3 contains 14 residues. Germline trimming cut 6 bases from V and 2 bases from J; bases unmatched to any gene: 6. The germline V gene has CDR1 MNHEY and CDR2 SVGAGI. PCR used 60 Vbeta primers and 13 Jbeta primers. Clones were sequenced by immunoSEQ multiplex PCR, and TCRdb holds only the in-frame ones, with some missing. The sample carries some 150,000 clones, roughly 79% recorded once. The source of the sample is a study of cytomegalovirus exposure and HLA in healthy donors. The sequencing sample was made of PBMCs. The sequence came from a woman in her thirties or forties in good health and CMV-seronegative. This chain uses TRBV6-5 with TRBJ1-2, with 7 bases identical to TRBD1. CDR3 in amino acids: CASREGQRNYGYTF. The CDR3 DNA sequence: TGTGCCAGCAGGGAGGGACAGAGAAACTATGGCTACACCTTC.